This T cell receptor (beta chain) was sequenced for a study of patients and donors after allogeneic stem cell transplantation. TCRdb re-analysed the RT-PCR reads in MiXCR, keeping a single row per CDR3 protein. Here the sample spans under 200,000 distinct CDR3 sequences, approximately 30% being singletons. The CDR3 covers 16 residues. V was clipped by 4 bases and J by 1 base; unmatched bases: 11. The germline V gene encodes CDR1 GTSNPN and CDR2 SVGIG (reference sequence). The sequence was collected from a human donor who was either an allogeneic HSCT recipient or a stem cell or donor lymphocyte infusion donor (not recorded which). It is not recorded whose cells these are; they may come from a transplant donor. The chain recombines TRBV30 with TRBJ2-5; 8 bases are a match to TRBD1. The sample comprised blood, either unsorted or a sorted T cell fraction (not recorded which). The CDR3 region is CAWKDDVGQGQETQYF. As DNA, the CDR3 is TGTGCCTGGAAAGATGATGTTGGACAGGGCCAAGAGACCCAGTACTTC. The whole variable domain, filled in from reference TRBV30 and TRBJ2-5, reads SQTIHQWPATLVQPVGSPLSLECTVEGTSNPNLYWYRQAAGRGLQLLFYSVGIGQISSEVPQNLSASRPQDRQFILSSKKLLLSDSGFYLCAWKDDVGQGQETQYFGPGTRLLVL.